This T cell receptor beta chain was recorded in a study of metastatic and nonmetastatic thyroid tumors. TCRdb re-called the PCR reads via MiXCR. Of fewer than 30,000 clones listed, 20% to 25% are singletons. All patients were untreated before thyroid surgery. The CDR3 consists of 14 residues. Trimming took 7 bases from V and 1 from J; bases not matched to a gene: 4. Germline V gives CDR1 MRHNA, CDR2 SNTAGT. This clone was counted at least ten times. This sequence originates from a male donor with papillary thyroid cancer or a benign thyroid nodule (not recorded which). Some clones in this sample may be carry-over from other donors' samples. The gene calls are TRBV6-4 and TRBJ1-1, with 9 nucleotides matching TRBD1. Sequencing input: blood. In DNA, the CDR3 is TGTGCCAGCAAACCGGGACAGGGGAACACTGAAGCTTTCTTT. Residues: CASKPGQGNTEAFF.